The rows below give T cell receptor beta chains drawn from one sample of a study of radiotherapy plus CTLA-4 blockade in lung cancer. Using immunoSEQ multiplex PCR, the repertoire was profiled, and TCRdb retains in-frame clones only, with some absent. The sample includes 40,000 to 50,000 clones, 75% to 90% of them seen just once. The source was peripheral blood, collected from a patient treated with radiotherapy plus ipilimumab. These TCRs come from a human donor with non-small cell lung cancer who had stable disease on radiotherapy plus ipilimumab. CDR3s include the opening cysteine and the closing phenylalanine or tryptophan. Each record gives: V gene, J gene, D gene, clone size, CDR3 protein, CDR3 DNA. A D gene is named only where the DNA matches it firmly. Expanded clones get a size class; other rows say once, few or many, or leave the size out.

V gene: TRBV2; J gene: TRBJ2-7; D gene: TRBD2; clone size: -; CDR3 protein: CASSEALAGGYEQYF; CDR3 DNA: TGTGCCAGCAGTGAAGCACTAGCGGGAGGGTACGAGCAGTACTTC
V gene: TRBV28; J gene: TRBJ2-5; D gene: -; clone size: few; CDR3 protein: CASSTWRSQETQYF; CDR3 DNA: TGTGCCAGCAGTACCTGGAGGAGCCAAGAGACCCAGTACTTC
V gene: TRBV4-3; J gene: TRBJ2-7; D gene: TRBD2; clone size: few; CDR3 protein: CASSLRTGGLYEQYF; CDR3 DNA: TGCGCCAGCAGCCTCCGCACGGGAGGGCTCTACGAGCAGTACTTC
V gene: TRBV18; J gene: TRBJ1-1; D gene: -; clone size: few; CDR3 protein: CASSPQQGSYTEAFF; CDR3 DNA: TGTGCCAGCTCACCGCAACAGGGTAGCTACACTGAAGCTTTCTTT
V gene: TRBV5-8; J gene: TRBJ1-2; D gene: TRBD1; clone size: -; CDR3 protein: CASSRRDSSRANYGYTF; CDR3 DNA: TGTGCCAGCAGCCGACGGGACAGCTCCAGAGCTAACTATGGCTACACCTTC
V gene: TRBV9; J gene: TRBJ1-5; D gene: -; clone size: -; CDR3 protein: CASSARGGSGPQHF; CDR3 DNA: TGTGCCAGCAGCGCGCGTGGAGGTTCGGGGCCCCAGCATTTT
V gene: TRBV19; J gene: TRBJ1-5; D gene: TRBD1; clone size: -; CDR3 protein: CASSLDRRNQPQHF; CDR3 DNA: TGTGCCAGTAGTCTGGACAGGCGCAATCAGCCCCAGCATTTT
V gene: TRBV7-2; J gene: TRBJ1-2; D gene: -; clone size: -; CDR3 protein: CASRSSGKYNYGYTF; CDR3 DNA: TGTGCCAGCAGATCGTCAGGGAAATATAACTATGGCTACACCTTC
V gene: TRBV15; J gene: TRBJ2-6; D gene: -; clone size: -; CDR3 protein: CATSRGPHSGANVLTF; CDR3 DNA: TGTGCCACCAGCAGGGGCCCTCACTCTGGGGCCAACGTCCTGACTTTC
V gene: TRBV2; J gene: TRBJ2-5; D gene: TRBD2; clone size: -; CDR3 protein: CASSVGLAGGRETQYF; CDR3 DNA: TGTGCCAGCAGTGTGGGACTAGCGGGAGGGAGGGAGACCCAGTACTTC
V gene: TRBV7-2; J gene: TRBJ2-1; D gene: -; clone size: -; CDR3 protein: CASSLAVGGIGSYNEQFF; CDR3 DNA: TGTGCCAGCAGCTTAGCGGTCGGCGGGATTGGCTCCTACAATGAGCAGTTCTTC
V gene: TRBV7-9; J gene: TRBJ2-7; D gene: TRBD2; clone size: -; CDR3 protein: CASSPRAAGRYEQYF; CDR3 DNA: TGTGCCAGCAGCCCACGGGCAGCGGGAAGGTACGAGCAGTACTTC
V gene: TRBV27; J gene: TRBJ2-7; D gene: TRBD2; clone size: -; CDR3 protein: CASSLSGMTSGRTYEQYF; CDR3 DNA: TGTGCCAGCAGTTTATCGGGGATGACTAGCGGGAGGACGTACGAGCAGTACTTC
V gene: TRBV5-4; J gene: TRBJ1-1; D gene: -; clone size: once; CDR3 protein: CASSFGTPQYTEAFF; CDR3 DNA: TGTGCCAGCAGCTTCGGGACACCTCAGTACACTGAAGCTTTCTTT
V gene: TRBV5-6; J gene: TRBJ1-1; D gene: TRBD1; clone size: -; CDR3 protein: CASSFRDRVYTEAFF; CDR3 DNA: TGTGCCAGCAGCTTCCGGGACAGGGTATACACTGAAGCTTTCTTT
V gene: TRBV6-5; J gene: TRBJ2-2; D gene: TRBD2; clone size: -; CDR3 protein: CAQPNGTRNTGELFF; CDR3 DNA: TGTGCCCAACCAAACGGGACTAGGAATACCGGGGAGCTGTTTTTT